This T cell receptor beta chain comes out of a study of OX40 agonist ivuxolimab in advanced cancers. On the study more broadly: An agonistic anti-OX40 (CD134) antibody, ivuxolimab, was used to treat the patients. A diagnosis of hepatocellular carcinoma, melanoma, renal cell or head and neck cancer was present in dose-escalation patients. One hepatocellular carcinoma and a couple of cutaneous melanoma patients partially responded.

Findings of the study overall: At 0.1 to 3.0 mg/kg and by week 6, CD4+ and CD8+ T cells in the blood had expanded clonally.

V lost 1 base and J lost 0, with 9 bases in between. There are 16 residues in the CDR3. The germline V gene has CDR1 SGHVS and CDR2 FNYEAQ. Note on this clone: As yet, its antigen is unknown.

Sequencing was performed with immunoSEQ multiplex PCR; in TCRdb, only in-frame clones are kept and a portion is missing. The sample carries over 50,000 clones, 86% recorded once. The chain links TRBV7-6 to TRBJ1-4; no clear D gene. The specimen comprised CD4+ or CD8+ T cells sorted from blood, sampled in a trial of the OX40 agonist ivuxolimab. The clonotype comes from an adult with an advanced solid tumor such as melanoma, head and neck, liver or kidney cancer. The CDR3 reads CASSLGGKATNEKLFF. The CDR3 nucleotides are TGTGCCAGCAGCTTAGGAGGGAAGGCAACTAATGAAAAACTGTTTTTT.